Listed here are 16 T cell receptor beta chains from one sample, sequenced in a study of breast tumors, draining lymph nodes, adjacent tissues. Samples came from axillary lymph nodes draining the breast cancer. TCRdb re-analysed the multiplex PCR reads in MiXCR, keeping a single row per CDR3 protein. The sample has about 230,000 distinct CDR3 sequences, about 32% seen once. Sequences were obtained from axillary lymph node tissue. Receptors were obtained from a female donor with breast cancer. Some clones in this sample may be carry-over from other donors' samples.

This clonotype has at least ten counts. This chain links TRBV12-3 or TRBV12-4 with TRBJ1-5; D is undetermined. The CDR3 is made up of 14 amino acids. The V gene lost 0 bases and the J gene lost 2 bases, with 5 bases spanning the gap. The CDR3 is CASSLANGNQPQHF. Written as DNA, the CDR3 is TGTGCCAGCAGTTTAGCGAATGGCAATCAGCCCCAGCATTTT.

This clonotype was found a few times. This chain joins TRBV30 and TRBJ2-3, with 7 bases aligning to TRBD1. Germline V gene sequence: CDR1 GTSNPN, CDR2 SVGIG (reference sequence). CDR3 size: 13 residues. J gave up 4 bases and V 3 bases, and 4 bases lay outside the gene matches. CDR3 sequence reads: CAWRRQGADTQYF. The DNA for the CDR3 is TGTGCCTGGAGAAGACAGGGCGCAGATACGCAGTATTTT.

Comment on this clonotype: At one boundary the junction diverges from the germline segment, which might be a read error. The J gene is TRBJ1-6, the V gene TRBV2; no definite D call. The CDR3 runs 16 residues. The germline V gene has CDR1 SNHLY and CDR2 FYNNEI. The DNA of the CDR3 is TGTGCCAGCAGTGAAGCGTCCAGCTCCTACAATTCACCCCTCCACTTT. As protein: CASSEASSSYNSPLHF.

This clonotype was found many times. This chain links TRBV11-3 with TRBJ2-7; 10 nucleotides line up with TRBD2. CDR1 and CDR2 from the germline V gene are SGHNT and YENEEA. V shed 4 bases, J shed 3 bases, and the junction held 15 bases outside the gene matches. The CDR3 is 18 residues long. The CDR3 DNA reads as TGTGCCAGCAGCTCAATAGTGGTTGCGGCTAGCGGGAGCTACGAGCAGTACTTC. Its protein product is CASSSIVVAASGSYEQYF.

This clonotype has a count of ten or more. The genes are TRBV12-3 or TRBV12-4 and TRBJ1-6, with 9 bases aligning to TRBD1. The CDR3 has 14 amino acids. The J segment lost 7 bases and the V segment lost 5 bases, leaving 3 bases of the junction unmatched. The DNA for the CDR3 is TGTGCCAGCAGTCCCGGGACAGGGAATTCACCCCTCCACTTT. This translates into CASSPGTGNSPLHF.

The gene calls are TRBV5-6 and TRBJ1-1, with TRBD1 as a possible D gene (6 bases). CDR3 length: 16 amino acids. Germline CDR1 SGHDT, CDR2 YYEEEE. V was shortened by 2 bases and J by 5 bases, with 19 bases between the two germline ends. The CDR3 protein is CASSLNPGGAGTEAFF. As DNA, the CDR3 is TGTGCCAGCAGCTTAAATCCCGGGGGCGCGGGAACTGAAGCTTTCTTT.

This clonotype was observed many times. J is TRBJ2-7 and V is TRBV29-1; possibly TRBD2 for D (7 bases). The V end was cut by 2 bases, the J end by 2 bases, with 13 bases between. Germline CDR1 and CDR2: SQVTM and ANQGSEA. CDR3 length: 14 amino acids. Written as DNA, the CDR3 is TGCAGCGTTGAATTGAGGGGGAGGGCCTACGAGCAGTACTTC. It codes for CSVELRGRAYEQYF.

This clonotype was detected a few times. The chain has TRBV3-1 and TRBJ2-1, with D maybe TRBD1 (5 bases). Germline CDR1 and CDR2: LGHDT and YNNKEL (reference sequence). The CDR3 runs to 14 residues. Trimming took off 6 bases at V and 8 bases at J, with 17 bases between the two ends. In nucleotides, the CDR3 is TGTGCCAGCAGTCGCCGGACCAAAGGGGATGAGCAGTTCTTC. This sequence encodes CASSRRTKGDEQFF.

This clonotype was recorded at least ten times. The chain uses TRBV5-8 and TRBJ2-5; 11 bases are a match to TRBD2. Germline loops: CDR1 SGHTS, CDR2 YDEGEE. V gave up 3 bases and J gave up 7 bases; unmatched junction bases: 8. This CDR3 comprises 15 residues. For the CDR3, the DNA is TGTGCCAGCAGCTCCCAACTAGCGGGAGTAGGGACCCAGTACTTC. This translates into CASSSQLAGVGTQYF. The variable domain in full, with the rest retrieved from reference TRBV5-8 and TRBJ2-5, is EAGVTQSPTHLIKTRGQQATLRCSPISGHTSVYWYQQALGLGLQFLLWYDEGEERNRGNFPPRFSGRQFPNYSSELNVNALELEDSALYLCASSSQLAGVGTQYFGPGTRLLVL.

This clonotype was observed at least ten times. This sequence joins TRBV7-3 and TRBJ2-6; D could derive from TRBD1 or TRBD2 (6 bases each). The length of the CDR3 is 16 residues. The germline V and J ends were trimmed by 1 base and 4 bases, with 11 bases remaining between them. CDR1 SGHTA and CDR2 FQGTGA come from the germline V gene. Here the CDR3 reads CASSLIGGPGANVLTF. The CDR3 coding sequence is TGTGCCAGCAGCTTAATTGGGGGGCCCGGGGCCAACGTCCTGACTTTC.

The chain combines TRBV24-1 with TRBJ2-1; TRBD2 matches at 13 bases. The trim removed 4 bases at V and 2 bases at J, leaving 10 bases unmatched. The CDR3 loop spans 19 amino acids. Per the germline V gene, CDR1 is KGHDR and CDR2 is SFDVKD. In nucleotides, the CDR3 is TGTGCCACCAGTGAGTTGGGGACTAGCGGGAAGGGCACCTACAATGAGCAGTTCTTC. Its translation is CATSELGTSGKGTYNEQFF.

This clonotype appeared many times. This chain uses TRBV20-1 with TRBJ2-7; D might be TRBD2 (5 bases). V lost 6 bases to trimming and J lost 4 bases, with 16 bases between them. This CDR3 contains 13 residues. Germline CDR1 and CDR2: DFQATT and SNEGSKA (reference sequence). The CDR3 DNA follows: TGCAGTGCGCCGAGCGGAAAGGGTTACGAGCAGTACTTC. Residues: CSAPSGKGYEQYF.

The chain's CDR3 is CSARDGQGASSTDTQYF. As DNA, the CDR3 is TGCAGTGCTAGAGATGGGCAGGGAGCCTCTAGCACAGATACGCAGTATTTT. The chain carries TRBV20-1 and TRBJ2-3, with D perhaps being TRBD1 or TRBD2 (5 bases each). This CDR3 has 17 amino acids. Trimming removed 0 bases at V and 0 bases at J, with 16 bases between. Germline V gene data show CDR1 as DFQATT and CDR2 as SNEGSKA (reference sequence).

In this sample, this clonotype turned up many times. The chain is built from TRBV4-2 and TRBJ2-5; D call uncertain. Looked up from germline, CDR1 is LGHNA and CDR2 is YNFKEQ. The germline V and J ends were trimmed by 0 bases and 3 bases, with 14 bases remaining between them. The CDR3 has 16 amino acids. The CDR3 DNA sequence: TGTGCCAGCAGCCAAGATGAGGAGAGAGACAAAGAGACCCAGTACTTC. This gives the protein CASSQDEERDKETQYF.

Comment on this clonotype: A read error may produce the germline difference seen at one junction end. The V gene is TRBV11-2, the J gene TRBJ1-3, with D perhaps matching TRBD1 (5 bases). The CDR3 extends over 14 amino acids. Germline V CDR1 and CDR2: SGHAT, FQNNGV. Here the CDR3 DNA reads TGTGCCAGCAGCTTAAGGGCGGGACCGAACACCATACATTTT. This encodes CASSLRAGPNTIHF.

This clonotype has more than one count but fewer than ten. The chain employs TRBV3-1 and TRBJ2-1; weak D call: TRBD1 (5 bases). The CDR3 has 15 residues. Trimming removed 0 bases at V and 3 bases at J, with 9 bases between. The germline CDR1 and CDR2 sequences are LGHDT and YNNKEL (reference sequence). The CDR3 reads CASSQDIQVYNEQFF. CDR3 nucleotide sequence: TGTGCCAGCAGCCAAGATATACAGGTCTACAATGAGCAGTTCTTC.